This section outlines one T cell receptor beta chain sequence together with its context. These data originate in a study of blood T cell repertoires in COVID-19. Study overall: Acute and convalescent COVID-19 samples came from the United States, Italy and Spain. The cDNA or gDNA used as material had been derived from T cells, B-cell-depleted T cells, or PBMCs.

Germline CDR1 and CDR2: MDHEN and SYDVKM. This CDR3 is 16 amino acids long. V was shortened by 6 bases and J by 9 bases, with 21 bases between the two germline ends. Study processing details: Reference gene primer amplification gave estimated nucleated cell counts. The table came from immunoSEQ multiplex PCR; TCRdb's copy has only in-frame clones and leaves some out. The V and J calls and clone size are taken from that table; D and trimming were inferred from the DNA. Of around 340,000 clones listed, 65% to 85% were seen once; the top ten hold 2.5% to 3%. This receptor was taken from a man aged 25 to 45 with active or convalescent COVID-19. The material sequenced was peripheral blood. The chain uses TRBV28 and TRBJ1-6, with D perhaps TRBD1 (6 bases). The CDR3, as DNA: TGTGCCAGCAGCCTATTTGACAGGCCGTTAGGTTCACCCCTCCACTTT. Protein product: CASSLFDRPLGSPLHF.